The 26 T cell receptor beta chains below come from one sample, sequenced in a study of radiation and T cells in renal cell carcinoma. The table came from immunoSEQ multiplex PCR; TCRdb's copy has only in-frame clones and leaves some out. The profile shows about 74,000 clones, nearly 90% of them singletons. The time point here: blood 4 weeks post-SBRT, at nephrectomy. Treatment here: 15 Gy SBRT to primary tumor, nephrectomy 4 weeks later. The sample was blood, taken from a patient whose treatment included radiotherapy and nephrectomy. The receptor source for this set is an older woman with renal cell carcinoma.

This clone was detected only a few times. The chain couples TRBV13 to TRBJ1-1; 7 nucleotides agree with TRBD1. This CDR3 has 17 amino acids. With V trimmed by 4 bases and J by 2 bases, 13 bases remained unmatched. Germline CDR1 and CDR2: PRHDT and FYEKMQ (reference sequence). The CDR3: CASSSLVGDRVNTEAFF. The CDR3 region has the DNA TGTGCCAGCAGCTCATTAGTGGGCGACAGGGTCAACACTGAAGCTTTCTTT. Based on the CDR3 plus reference TRBV13 and TRBJ1-1, the full variable domain is AAGVIQSPRHLIKEKRETATLKCYPIPRHDTVYWYQQGPGQDPQFLISFYEKMQSDKGSIPDRFSAQQFSDYHSELNMSSLELGDSALYFCASSSLVGDRVNTEAFFGQGTRLTVV.

The chain is built from TRBV4-1 and TRBJ1-5, with D perhaps matching TRBD1 (6 bases). The germline CDR1 and CDR2 sequences are MGHRA and YSYEKL. V lost 0 bases and J 4 bases, leaving 13 bases between the germline ends. The CDR3 spans 16 residues. The CDR3 DNA sequence: TGCGCCAGCAGCCAAGATGAACAGGGAAGAAATCAGCCCCAGCATTTT. It codes for CASSQDEQGRNQPQHF.

This clone was picked up one time. The chain uses TRBV6-1 and TRBJ2-1, with 9 nucleotides matching TRBD2. Losses at the gene ends were 4 bases for V and 10 bases for J; bases not matched to a gene: 17. Looked up from germline, CDR1 is MNHNS and CDR2 is SASEGT. The CDR3 covers 17 residues. The CDR3 loop is CASSGKSGGPGWGEQFF. The CDR3 DNA reads TGTGCCAGCAGTGGGAAAAGCGGGGGGCCGGGATGGGGCGAGCAGTTCTTC.

V and J are TRBV6-6 and TRBJ2-3, with D hard to call. Trimming took off 7 bases at V and 1 base at J, with 12 bases between the two ends. From germline, CDR1 is MNHNY and CDR2 SVGAGI (reference sequence). The CDR3 contains 14 residues. The CDR3 DNA follows: TGTGCCAGCACCACCCCGGGCGGCACAGATACGCAGTATTTT. It specifies CASTTPGGTDTQYF.

This clone came up once. CDR3 region: CAISESARDGYTF. Here the CDR3 DNA reads TGTGCCATCAGTGAGTCGGCAAGGGATGGCTACACCTTC. The V and J genes are TRBV10-3 and TRBJ1-2; no reliable D call. The germline CDR1 and CDR2 sequences are ENHRY and SYGVKD. Trimming cost V 0 bases and J 6 bases, with 8 bases left between them. CDR3 length: 13 residues.

V and J are TRBV7-9 and TRBJ1-1; D possibly corresponds to TRBD1 (6 bases). CDR3 length: 13 amino acids. The germline V and J ends were trimmed by 5 bases and 6 bases, with 13 bases remaining between them. Looked up from germline, CDR1 is SEHNR and CDR2 is FQNEAQ (reference sequence). The CDR3 DNA reads as TGTGCCAGCAGCCGAAGGGGGGGCTCTGAAGCTTTCTTT. Translated: CASSRRGGSEAFF.

For this clone: The junction differs from germline at one of its ends, possibly a read error. The chain carries TRBV4-2 and TRBJ2-3; 9 bases are a match to TRBD1. Germline CDR1 LGHNA, CDR2 YNFKEQ. The CDR3 has 17 amino acids. CDR3 sequence (DNA): TGTGCCAGCAGCCGGAGATTACCGGGACAGGGCGTAGATATGCAGTATTTT. Translating gives CASSRRLPGQGVDMQYF.

This clone was recorded only once. V usage is TRBV25-1 and J usage is TRBJ2-7; D is perhaps TRBD1 or TRBD2 (5 bases each). CDR1 and CDR2 from the germline V gene are MGHDK and SYGVNS. Trimming pared 6 bases from V and 3 bases from J, leaving 12 bases between. The length of the CDR3 is 13 residues. Written as DNA, the CDR3 is TGTGCCAGCAGCCGCACGAGGGGCTACGAGCAGTACTTC. It specifies CASSRTRGYEQYF.

The chain combines TRBV23-1 with TRBJ2-7, with TRBD1 as a possible D gene (6 bases). TRBV23-1 is known as an ORF, though its function is uncertain. The CDR3 spans 13 residues. V was clipped by 3 bases and J by 3 bases, with 9 bases between them. CDR3: CASSHGQYYEQYF. CDR3 DNA sequence: TGCGCCAGCAGTCATGGACAGTACTACGAGCAGTACTTC.

This sequence joins TRBV6-5 and TRBJ1-1; the match to TRBD1 covers 7 bases. Germline loops: CDR1 MNHEY, CDR2 SVGAGI. The junction had 7 bases not matched to a gene; V was cut back by 4 bases and J by 5 bases. This CDR3 spans 14 amino acids. The CDR3 DNA reads TGTGCCAGCAGTTTTACGGCAGGGGGTACTGAAGCTTTCTTT. Its protein is CASSFTAGGTEAFF.

The chain recombines TRBV7-2 with TRBJ2-5; TRBD1 matches 7 bases. The CDR3 totals 13 residues. V was clipped by 4 bases and J by 2 bases; unmatched bases: 1. The germline gives CDR1 SGHTA, CDR2 FQGNSA. Written as DNA, the CDR3 is TGTGCCAGCAGCTCGGACAGGCAAGAGACCCAGTACTTC. It is translated as CASSSDRQETQYF.

The chain links TRBV5-1 to TRBJ1-2; D is perhaps TRBD1 (6 bases). Trimming cost V 0 bases and J 3 bases, with 6 bases left between them. The CDR3 is 13 residues long. CDR1 is SGHRS and CDR2 is YFSETQ in the germline V gene. CDR3 amino acids: CASSLGQDYGYTF. CDR3 sequence (DNA): TGCGCCAGCAGCTTGGGACAGGACTATGGCTACACCTTC.

V usage is TRBV19 and J usage is TRBJ1-2; D is undetermined. V was cut by 4 bases and J by 8 bases, with 17 bases left in between. Germline V gene lookup returns CDR1 LNHDA and CDR2 SQIVND (reference sequence). The CDR3 has 14 residues. CDR3 nucleotide sequence: TGTGCCAGTAGTAAATTGTCGAGAGAAGTAGGCTACACCTTC. This translates into CASSKLSREVGYTF.

The chain employs TRBV15 and TRBJ1-2; D is ambiguous. Germline CDR1 and CDR2: LNHNV and YYDKDF (reference sequence). The CDR3 is 14 residues long. V was pared by 0 bases and J by 8 bases, with 13 bases between. DNA for the CDR3: TGTGCCACCAGCAGAGACCCCTTGAGGGAAGGCTACACCTTC. This codes for CATSRDPLREGYTF.

The V and J genes are TRBV4-2 and TRBJ1-1; D is uncertain. CDR1 is LGHNA and CDR2 is YNFKEQ in the germline V gene. Trimming left V 0 bases short and J 1 base short, with 9 bases between. This CDR3 comprises 15 residues. CDR3 protein: CASSQDRAGNTEAFF. The CDR3 bases are TGTGCCAGCAGCCAAGATCGGGCAGGGAACACTGAAGCTTTCTTT.

The rearrangement uses TRBV30 and TRBJ2-2, with 9 bases identical to TRBD1. Germline CDR1 reads GTSNPN; CDR2 reads SVGIG (reference sequence). With V trimmed by 4 bases and J by 6 bases, 6 bases remained unmatched. This CDR3 contains 14 residues. The CDR3 sequence is CAWTITGGAGELFF. The CDR3 nucleotides are TGTGCCTGGACCATCACAGGGGGCGCCGGGGAGCTGTTTTTT.

The chain is built from TRBV11-3 and TRBJ1-3, with 7 nucleotides matching TRBD1. The V segment lost 7 bases and the J segment 0 bases; nucleotides outside the gene matches: 9. The CDR3 runs 16 residues. CDR1 and CDR2 (germline): SGHNT, YENEEA. CDR3 bases: TGTGCCAGCACCCTTTCGGGACAGCTCTCTGGAAACACCATATATTTT. It specifies CASTLSGQLSGNTIYF. The full variable domain, with the rest looked up from reference TRBV11-3 and TRBJ1-3, is EAGVVQSPRYKIIEKKQPVAFWCNPISGHNTLYWYLQNLGQGPELLIRYENEEAVDDSQLPKDRFSAERLKGVDSTLKIQPAELGDSAVYLCASTLSGQLSGNTIYFGEGSWLTVV.

The genes are TRBV5-1 and TRBJ1-1, with 12 bases fitting TRBD1. Per germline, CDR1 SGHRS and CDR2 YFSETQ. The CDR3 has 17 residues. With 0 bases clipped from V and 2 bases from J, the junction kept 5 bases outside the gene matches. CDR3 protein: CASSLVGQGAGNTEAFF. The DNA of the CDR3 is TGCGCCAGCAGCTTGGTGGGACAGGGGGCGGGAAACACTGAAGCTTTCTTT.

The chain employs TRBV30 and TRBJ2-3, with 13 bases aligning to TRBD2. CDR1 GTSNPN and CDR2 SVGIG come from the germline V gene (reference sequence). This CDR3 contains 16 residues. With 4 bases clipped from V and 6 bases from J, the junction kept 10 bases outside the gene matches. The CDR3 DNA reads as TGTGCCTGGACCAGGACTAGCGGGGGTAGAGGGGATACGCAGTATTTT. This codes for CAWTRTSGGRGDTQYF.

The chain employs TRBV6-5 and TRBJ1-6; D ambiguous. CDR1 and CDR2 from the germline V gene are MNHEY and SVGAGI. CDR3 size: 15 residues. Trimming shortened V by 6 bases and J by 4 bases, and 13 bases separated the two germline ends. CDR3 in DNA: TGTGCCAGCAGATCCGGACGTTCGTATAATTCACCCCTCCACTTT. Protein product: CASRSGRSYNSPLHF.

The chain employs TRBV5-1 and TRBJ2-7; TRBD2 agrees at 13 bases. CDR1 and CDR2 from the germline V gene are SGHRS and YFSETQ. There are 18 residues in the CDR3. V dropped 3 bases and J dropped 3; count of bases not matched to a gene: 12. The CDR3 is CASSSGLAGSPGNYEQYF. The CDR3 DNA reads as TGCGCCAGCAGCTCGGGACTAGCGGGGTCGCCTGGAAACTACGAGCAGTACTTC.

CDR3 sequence: CASSLRDRGQGEQFF. CDR3 DNA: TGTGCCAGTAGTCTCCGGGACAGGGGGCAAGGTGAGCAGTTCTTC. The V and J genes are TRBV19 and TRBJ2-1; TRBD1 matches at 12 bases. This CDR3 contains 15 residues. The trim removed 5 bases at V and 9 bases at J, leaving 8 bases unmatched. CDR1 LNHDA and CDR2 SQIVND come from the germline V gene (reference sequence).

The rearrangement links TRBV10-3 to TRBJ2-3, with TRBD2 matching over 12 bases. Germline trimming cut 9 bases from V and 0 bases from J; bases unmatched to any gene: 4. Germline-derived CDR1 and CDR2 are ENHRY and SYGVKD. This CDR3 region has 15 residues. CDR3 amino acids: CAIKTSGGSTDTQYF. CDR3 bases: TGTGCCATTAAGACTAGCGGGGGAAGCACAGATACGCAGTATTTT.

V gene TRBV19 combines with J gene TRBJ2-5, with D maybe TRBD1 (6 bases). The V end was cut by 5 bases, the J end by 5 bases, with 12 bases between. The CDR3 extends over 13 amino acids. Germline lookup yields CDR1 LNHDA and CDR2 SQIVND (reference sequence). The CDR3 protein is CASSPSGAETQYF. The DNA for the CDR3 is TGTGCCAGTAGTCCGTCAGGGGCTGAGACCCAGTACTTC.

The chain links TRBV5-4 to TRBJ2-1, with D hard to call. The CDR3 contains 12 residues. Germline V gives CDR1 SGHNT, CDR2 YYREEE (reference sequence). Trimming removed 4 bases from V and 2 bases from J, with 4 bases in between. The CDR3 protein is CASSVTYNEQFF. CDR3 nucleotides: TGTGCCAGCAGCGTCACCTACAATGAGCAGTTCTTC.

The chain couples TRBV7-9 to TRBJ1-2; 8 positions agree with TRBD1. This CDR3 contains 15 residues. The junction had 13 bases not matched to a gene; V was cut back by 5 bases and J by 8 bases. Per the germline V gene, CDR1 is SEHNR and CDR2 is FQNEAQ (reference sequence). This CDR3 reads CASSPETGAEGGYTF. The DNA for the CDR3 is TGTGCCAGCAGCCCCGAGACAGGGGCGGAGGGGGGCTACACCTTC.